This is a list of T cell receptor beta chains from one sample in a study of breast tumors, draining lymph nodes, adjacent tissues. TCRdb independently ran MiXCR on the multiplex PCR reads; one entry per CDR3 protein. Among about 15,000 distinct CDR3 sequences listed, 63% were seen once. Material: tumor-adjacent breast tissue. These receptors were taken from a female donor with breast cancer. Some clones in this sample may be carry-over from other donors' samples. Both conserved end residues are part of each CDR3. D genes are given only for firm matches. Size is omitted from some rows. Given values are once, few, many or a class for expanded clones.

d_call	v_call	clone_size	j_call	cdr3_nt	cdr3_aa
-	TRBV19	many	TRBJ1-1	TGTGCCAGTAGTATAGACGGAGGTCAAACTGAAGCTTTCTTT	CASSIDGGQTEAFF
-	TRBV9	-	TRBJ1-2	TGTGCCAGCAGCGTAGGATGGCAGGGATATGGCTACACCTTC	CASSVGWQGYGYTF
-	TRBV6-5	-	TRBJ1-6	TGTGCCAGCAGTTACTTAAGGCAGGGAAATTCACCCCTCCACTTT	CASSYLRQGNSPLHF
TRBD1	TRBV7-9	-	TRBJ1-2	TGTGCCAGCAGCGCACAGGGGGGCTACACCTTC	CASSAQGGYTF
TRBD2	TRBV20-1	medium-sized	TRBJ2-5	TGCAGTGCTAGAAGGGAGCGGGGGCAAGAGACCCAGTACTTC	CSARRERGQETQYF
TRBD1	TRBV6-5	-	TRBJ1-2	TGTGCCAGCCACGGGACAGGGTCTAACTATGGCTACACCTTC	CASHGTGSNYGYTF
-	TRBV29-1	-	TRBJ2-3	TGCAGCGTTGATGGGACGGCTAGCACAGATACGCAGTATTTT	CSVDGTASTDTQYF
TRBD1	TRBV7-2	many	TRBJ2-2	TGTGCCAGCAGCTTAGGGGGACAGGGCAACACCGGGGAGCTGTTTTTT	CASSLGGQGNTGELFF
-	TRBV29-1	-	TRBJ2-5	TGCAGCGTTGGGTTAGGCGTTGAAGAGACCCAGTACTTC	CSVGLGVEETQYF
-	TRBV5-4	-	TRBJ2-7	TGTGCCAGCAGCTTGGGACCTGGGGGATCTGACGAGCAGTACTTC	CASSLGPGGSDEQYF
-	TRBV29-1	-	TRBJ2-3	TGCAGCGCCCTAGGCGGCAGAGAGAACACAGATACGCAGTATTTT	CSALGGRENTDTQYF
TRBD2	TRBV7-3	medium-sized	TRBJ2-1	TGTGCCAGCAGCCCGACGGGGGGCAATGAGCAGTTCTTC	CASSPTGGNEQFF
-	TRBV11-2	-	TRBJ2-7	TGTGCCAGCAGCTCCGGGAGAAGAAACGAGCAGTACTTC	CASSSGRRNEQYF
-	TRBV25-1	once	TRBJ2-1	TGTGCCAGCAAAGCCTACAATGAGCAGTTCTTC	CASKAYNEQFF
-	TRBV20-1	once	TRBJ2-7	TGCAGTGCTAGAGATCGAGTCGGCGTCTACGAGCAGTACTTC	CSARDRVGVYEQYF
-	TRBV2	-	TRBJ2-5	TGTGCCAGCAGTGCGGGAAGACAAGAGACCCAGTACTTC	CASSAGRQETQYF
-	TRBV3-1	medium-sized	TRBJ1-2	TGTGCCAGCAGCCCCTCGTACTCAGGACAGTCCTATGGCTACACCTTC	CASSPSYSGQSYGYTF
-	TRBV14	medium-sized	TRBJ1-6	TGTGCCAGCAGCCCCCAGGCCCCCGAGGATTCACCCCTCCACTTT	CASSPQAPEDSPLHF
TRBD1	TRBV5-1	-	TRBJ2-2	TGCGCCAGCAACTTGGACAGGGGAGGGACCGGGGAGCTGTTTTTT	CASNLDRGGTGELFF